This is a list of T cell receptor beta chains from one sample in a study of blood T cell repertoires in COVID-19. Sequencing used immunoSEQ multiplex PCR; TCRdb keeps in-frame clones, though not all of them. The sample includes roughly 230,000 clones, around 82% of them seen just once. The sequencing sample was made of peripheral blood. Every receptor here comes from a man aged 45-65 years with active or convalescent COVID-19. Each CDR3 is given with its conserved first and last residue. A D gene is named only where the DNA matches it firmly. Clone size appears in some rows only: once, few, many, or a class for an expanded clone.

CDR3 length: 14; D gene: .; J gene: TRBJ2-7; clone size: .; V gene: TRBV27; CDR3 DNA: TGTGCCAGCAGTTTACGAGGGTTCGGGTACGAGCAGTACTTC; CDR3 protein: CASSLRGFGYEQYF
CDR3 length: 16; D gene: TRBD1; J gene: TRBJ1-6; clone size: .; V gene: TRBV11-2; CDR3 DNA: TGTGCCAGCAGCTCCCGGCGACAGGGTCCTAATTCACCCCTCCACTTT; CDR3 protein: CASSSRRQGPNSPLHF
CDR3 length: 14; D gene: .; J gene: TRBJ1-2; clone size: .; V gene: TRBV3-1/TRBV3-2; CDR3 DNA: TGTGCCAGCAGCCAAGAGGAGGGTTTGTATGGCTACACCTTC; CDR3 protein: CASSQEEGLYGYTF
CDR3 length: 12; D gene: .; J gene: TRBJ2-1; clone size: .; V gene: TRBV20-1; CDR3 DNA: TGCAGTGCTAGTCGGGGTTACAATGAGCAGTTCTTC; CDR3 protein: CSASRGYNEQFF
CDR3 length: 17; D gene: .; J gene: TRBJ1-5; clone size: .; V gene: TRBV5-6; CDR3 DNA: TGTGCCAGCAGCTTGGGCTCTAGAGGGGGTAGCAATCAGCCCCAGCATTTT; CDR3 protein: CASSLGSRGGSNQPQHF
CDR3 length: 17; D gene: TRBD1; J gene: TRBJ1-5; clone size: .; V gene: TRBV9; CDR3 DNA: TGTGCCAGCAGCGTAGAACATAGGACAGGAGATAATCAGCCCCAGCATTTT; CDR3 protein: CASSVEHRTGDNQPQHF
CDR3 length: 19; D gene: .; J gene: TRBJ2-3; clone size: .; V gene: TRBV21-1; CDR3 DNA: TGTGCCAGCTTGAATGGGCTAGCGGGGGGCCGACGACACACAGATACGCAGTATTTT; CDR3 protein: CASLNGLAGGRRHTDTQYF
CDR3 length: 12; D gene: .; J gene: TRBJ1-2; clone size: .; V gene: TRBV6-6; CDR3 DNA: TGTGCCAGCAGTTCGGAGGGTTATGGCTACACCTTC; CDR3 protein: CASSSEGYGYTF
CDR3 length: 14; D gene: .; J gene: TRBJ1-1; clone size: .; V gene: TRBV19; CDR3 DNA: TGTGCGAGTATGGAGGGGATTATGAACACTGAAGCTTTCTTT; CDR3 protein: CASMEGIMNTEAFF
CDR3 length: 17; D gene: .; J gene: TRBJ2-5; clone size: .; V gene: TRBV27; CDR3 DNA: TGTGCCAGCAGTTTACCCCGCGACACCCATTGGAAAGAGACCCAGTACTTC; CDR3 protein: CASSLPRDTHWKETQYF
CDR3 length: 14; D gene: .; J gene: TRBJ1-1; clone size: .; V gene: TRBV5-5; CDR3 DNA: TGTGCCAGCAGCTTGGCCGCAGGGAACACTGAAGCTTTCTTT; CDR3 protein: CASSLAAGNTEAFF
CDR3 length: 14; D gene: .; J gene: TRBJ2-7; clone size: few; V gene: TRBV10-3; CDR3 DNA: TGTGCCATCAGTGAGTCGGGCCCGCGGGGAGAGCAGTACTTC; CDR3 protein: CAISESGPRGEQYF
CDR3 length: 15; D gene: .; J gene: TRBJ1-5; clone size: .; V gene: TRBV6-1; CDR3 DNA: TGTGCCAGCAGTGAACTGGGCATTAGCAATCAGCCCCAGCATTTT; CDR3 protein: CASSELGISNQPQHF
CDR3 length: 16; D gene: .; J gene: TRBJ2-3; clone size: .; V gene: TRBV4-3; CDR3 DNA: TGCGCCAGCAGCCAAGTCGGAGGGGGGGCCGGGGATACGCAGTATTTT; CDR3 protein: CASSQVGGGAGDTQYF
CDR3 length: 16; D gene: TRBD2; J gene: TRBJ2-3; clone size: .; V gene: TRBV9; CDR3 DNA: TGTGCCAGCAGCGTGGGGACTACCTCCAGCACAGATACGCAGTATTTT; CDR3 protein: CASSVGTTSSTDTQYF
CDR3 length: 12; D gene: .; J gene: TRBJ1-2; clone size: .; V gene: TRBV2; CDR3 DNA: TGTGCCAGCAGTGGTGGCAGTCCCGGCTACACCTTC; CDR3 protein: CASSGGSPGYTF
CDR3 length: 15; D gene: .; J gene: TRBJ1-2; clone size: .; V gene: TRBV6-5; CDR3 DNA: TGTGCCAGCAGTTACTCAAAAACAGGGTCCGCCGGCTACACCTTC; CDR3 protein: CASSYSKTGSAGYTF
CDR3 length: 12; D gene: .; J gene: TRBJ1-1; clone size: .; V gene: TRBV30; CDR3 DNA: TGTGCCTGGAGCCGGGGGGGCACTGAAGCTTTCTTT; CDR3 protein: CAWSRGGTEAFF
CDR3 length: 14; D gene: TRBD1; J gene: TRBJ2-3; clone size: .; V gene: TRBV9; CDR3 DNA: TGTGCCAGCAGCGTTGTACAGGGGGCAAATACGCAGTATTTT; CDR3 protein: CASSVVQGANTQYF
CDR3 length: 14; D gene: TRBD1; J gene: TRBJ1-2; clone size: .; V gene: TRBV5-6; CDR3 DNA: TGTGCCAGCAGCGGCAGGGGGCGCGCCTATGGCTACACCTTC; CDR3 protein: CASSGRGRAYGYTF
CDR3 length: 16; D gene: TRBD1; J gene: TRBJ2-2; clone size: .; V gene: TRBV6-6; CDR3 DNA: TGTGCCAGCAGTTACCCGGGACAGGGGAACACCGGGGAGCTGTTTTTT; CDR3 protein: CASSYPGQGNTGELFF
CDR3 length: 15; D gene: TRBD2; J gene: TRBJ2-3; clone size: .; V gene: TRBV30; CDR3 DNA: TGTGCCTGGAGTGTACGGGAGGGCCGTCAAGATACGCAGTATTTT; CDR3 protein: CAWSVREGRQDTQYF